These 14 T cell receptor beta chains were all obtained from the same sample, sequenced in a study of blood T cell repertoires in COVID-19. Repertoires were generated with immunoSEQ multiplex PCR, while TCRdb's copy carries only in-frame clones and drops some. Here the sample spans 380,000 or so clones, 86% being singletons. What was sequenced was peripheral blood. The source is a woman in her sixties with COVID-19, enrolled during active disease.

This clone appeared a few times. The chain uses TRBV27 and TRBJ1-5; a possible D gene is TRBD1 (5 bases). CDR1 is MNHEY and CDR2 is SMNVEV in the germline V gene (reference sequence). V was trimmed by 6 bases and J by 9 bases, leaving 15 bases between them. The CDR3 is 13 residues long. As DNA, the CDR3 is TGTGCCAGCAGCGGAACAGGCGAACGGCCCCAGCATTTT. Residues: CASSGTGERPQHF.

The CDR3 DNA reads TGTGCCAGCAGCTTGGGACTAGCAAGGTCCAATGAGCAGTTCTTC. Protein product: CASSLGLARSNEQFF. The chain recombines TRBV11-2 with TRBJ2-1; 9 bases line up with TRBD2. This CDR3 region has 15 residues. V shed 3 bases and J 6 bases; nucleotides not matched to a gene: 6. The germline V gene has CDR1 SGHAT and CDR2 FQNNGV.

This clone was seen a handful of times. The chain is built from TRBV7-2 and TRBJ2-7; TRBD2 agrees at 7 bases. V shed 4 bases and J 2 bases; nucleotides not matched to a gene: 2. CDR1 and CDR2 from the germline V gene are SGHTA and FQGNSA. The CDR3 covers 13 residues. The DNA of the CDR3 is TGTGCCAGCAGCTCGGGGAGGGCCTACGAGCAGTACTTC. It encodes CASSSGRAYEQYF.

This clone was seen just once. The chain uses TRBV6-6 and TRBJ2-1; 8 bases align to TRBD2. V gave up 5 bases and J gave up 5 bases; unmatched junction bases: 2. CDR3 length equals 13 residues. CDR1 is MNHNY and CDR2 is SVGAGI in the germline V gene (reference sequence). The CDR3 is CASSRGGNNEQFF. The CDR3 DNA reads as TGTGCCAGCAGTCGGGGGGGGAACAATGAGCAGTTCTTC.

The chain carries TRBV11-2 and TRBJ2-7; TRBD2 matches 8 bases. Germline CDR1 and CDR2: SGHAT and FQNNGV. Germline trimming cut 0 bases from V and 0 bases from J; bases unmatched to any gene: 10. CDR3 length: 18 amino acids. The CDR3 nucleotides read TGTGCCAGCAGCTTAGACCCCGGTGGGCTAGCGGGCTCCTACGAGCAGTACTTC. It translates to CASSLDPGGLAGSYEQYF.

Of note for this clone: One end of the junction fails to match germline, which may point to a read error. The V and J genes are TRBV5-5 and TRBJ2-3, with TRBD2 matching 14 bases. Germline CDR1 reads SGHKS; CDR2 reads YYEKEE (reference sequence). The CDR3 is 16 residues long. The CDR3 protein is CAGRTSGGKNTDTQYF. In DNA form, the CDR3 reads TGTGCCGGCAGGACTAGCGGGGGGAAAAACACAGATACGCAGTATTTT.

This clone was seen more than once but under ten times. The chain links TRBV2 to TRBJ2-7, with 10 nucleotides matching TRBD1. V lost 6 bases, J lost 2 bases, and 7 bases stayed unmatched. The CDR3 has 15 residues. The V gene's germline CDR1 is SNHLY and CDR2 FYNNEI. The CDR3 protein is CASRDPGQGTYEQYF. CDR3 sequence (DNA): TGTGCCAGCAGGGACCCGGGACAGGGGACCTACGAGCAGTACTTC.

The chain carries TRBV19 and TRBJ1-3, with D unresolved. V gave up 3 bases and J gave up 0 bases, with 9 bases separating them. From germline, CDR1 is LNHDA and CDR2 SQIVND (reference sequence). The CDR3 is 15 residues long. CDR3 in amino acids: CASSIHMSSGNTIYF. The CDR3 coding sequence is TGTGCCAGTAGTATCCACATGTCCTCTGGAAACACCATATATTTT.

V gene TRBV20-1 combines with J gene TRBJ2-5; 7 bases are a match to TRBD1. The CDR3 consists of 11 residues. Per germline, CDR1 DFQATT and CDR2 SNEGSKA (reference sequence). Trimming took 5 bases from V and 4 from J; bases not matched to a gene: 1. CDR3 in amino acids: CSAAGGETQYF. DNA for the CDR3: TGCAGTGCTGCAGGGGGAGAGACCCAGTACTTC.

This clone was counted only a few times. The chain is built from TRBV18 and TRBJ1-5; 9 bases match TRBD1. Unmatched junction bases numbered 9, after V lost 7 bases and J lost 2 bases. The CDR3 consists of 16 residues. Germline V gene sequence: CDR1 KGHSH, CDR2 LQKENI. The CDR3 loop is CASCDRGGLGNQPQHF. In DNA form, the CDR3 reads TGTGCCAGCTGTGACAGGGGGGGATTGGGCAATCAGCCCCAGCATTTT.

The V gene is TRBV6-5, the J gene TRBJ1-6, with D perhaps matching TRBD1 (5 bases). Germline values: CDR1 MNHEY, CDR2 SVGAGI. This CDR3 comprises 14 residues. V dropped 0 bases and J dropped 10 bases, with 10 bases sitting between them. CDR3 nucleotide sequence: TGTGCCAGCAGTTACTCGGAGGGGAGCTCACCCCTCCACTTT. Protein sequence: CASSYSEGSSPLHF.

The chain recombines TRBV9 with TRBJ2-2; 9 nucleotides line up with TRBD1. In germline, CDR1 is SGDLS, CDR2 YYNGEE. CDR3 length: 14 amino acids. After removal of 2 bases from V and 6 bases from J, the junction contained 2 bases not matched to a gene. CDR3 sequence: CASSVNRGPGELFF. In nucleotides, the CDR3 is TGTGCCAGCAGCGTCAACAGGGGGCCCGGGGAGCTGTTTTTT.

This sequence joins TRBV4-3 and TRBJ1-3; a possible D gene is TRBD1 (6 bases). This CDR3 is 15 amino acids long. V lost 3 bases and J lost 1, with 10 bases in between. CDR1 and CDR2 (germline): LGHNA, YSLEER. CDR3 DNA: TGCGCCAGCAGCCAGGACAGTGTTTCTGGAAACACCATATATTTT. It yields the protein CASSQDSVSGNTIYF.

For the CDR3, the DNA is TGTGCCAGCAGTGAAAAGCGGGGGGCTCGTGATACGCAGTATTTT. Protein sequence: CASSEKRGARDTQYF. The chain uses TRBV2 and TRBJ2-3, with 9 bases fitting TRBD2. V lost 2 bases, J lost 6 bases, and 6 bases stayed unmatched. This CDR3 has 15 amino acids. The germline V gene has CDR1 SNHLY and CDR2 FYNNEI.